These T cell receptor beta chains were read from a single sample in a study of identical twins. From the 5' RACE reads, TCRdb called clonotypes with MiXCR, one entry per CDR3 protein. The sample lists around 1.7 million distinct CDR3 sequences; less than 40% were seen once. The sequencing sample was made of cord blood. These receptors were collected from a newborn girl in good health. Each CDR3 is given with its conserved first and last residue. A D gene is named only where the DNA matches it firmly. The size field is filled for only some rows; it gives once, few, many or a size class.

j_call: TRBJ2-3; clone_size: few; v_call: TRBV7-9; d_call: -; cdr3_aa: CSSSLGGTQYF; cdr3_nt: TGTTCCAGCAGCTTAGGGGGAACGCAGTATTTT
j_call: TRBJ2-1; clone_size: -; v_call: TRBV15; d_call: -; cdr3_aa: CATSSGGASYNEQFF; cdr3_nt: TGTGCCACCAGCTCCGGGGGTGCCTCCTACAATGAGCAGTTCTTC
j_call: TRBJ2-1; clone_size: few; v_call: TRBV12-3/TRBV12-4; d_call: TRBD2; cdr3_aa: CASSFRGTGTSGSKHNEQFF; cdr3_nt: TGTGCCAGCAGTTTTCGGGGGACAGGGACTAGCGGGAGTAAGCACAATGAGCAGTTCTTC
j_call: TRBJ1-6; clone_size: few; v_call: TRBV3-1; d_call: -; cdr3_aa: CASSQGQKNSPLHF; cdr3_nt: TGTGCCAGCAGCCAAGGTCAGAAAAATTCACCCCTCCACTTT
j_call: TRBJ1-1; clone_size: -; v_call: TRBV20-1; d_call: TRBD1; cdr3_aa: CSARTRTGRDTEAFF; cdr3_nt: TGCAGTGCTAGAACCCGGACAGGGAGGGACACTGAAGCTTTCTTT
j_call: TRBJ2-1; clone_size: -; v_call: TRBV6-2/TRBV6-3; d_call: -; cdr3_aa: CASSKAVSSYNEQFF; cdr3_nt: TGTGCCAGCAGCAAAGCGGTTTCGTCCTACAATGAGCAGTTCTTC
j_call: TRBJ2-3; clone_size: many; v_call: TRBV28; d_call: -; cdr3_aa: CASRGTSTDTQYF; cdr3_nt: TGTGCCAGCAGGGGGACTAGCACAGATACGCAGTATTTT
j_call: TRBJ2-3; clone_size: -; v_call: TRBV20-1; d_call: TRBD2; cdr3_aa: CSAQTSGVTDTQYF; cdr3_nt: TGCAGTGCTCAGACTAGCGGGGTCACAGATACGCAGTATTTT
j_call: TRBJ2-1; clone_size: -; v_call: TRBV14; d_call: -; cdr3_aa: CASSPLTAISSYEQFF; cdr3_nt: TGTGCCAGCAGCCCCCTTACAGCGATTAGCTCCTACGAGCAGTTCTTC
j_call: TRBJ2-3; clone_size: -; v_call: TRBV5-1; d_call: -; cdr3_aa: CASSLGASTTFRDTQYF; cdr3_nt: TGCGCCAGCAGCTTGGGGGCTAGCACCACTTTTCGGGATACGCAGTATTTT
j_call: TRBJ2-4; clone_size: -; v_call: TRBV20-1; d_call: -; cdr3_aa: CTGTRLGDIQYF; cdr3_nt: TGCACCGGAACCCGGCTAGGGGACATTCAGTACTTC
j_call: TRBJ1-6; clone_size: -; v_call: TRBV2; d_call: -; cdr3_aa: CASTTGGGTYNSPLHF; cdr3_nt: TGTGCCAGCACCACCGGAGGGGGTACCTATAATTCACCCCTCCACTTT
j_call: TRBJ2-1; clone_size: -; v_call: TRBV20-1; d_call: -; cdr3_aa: CSALLAAVGEQFF; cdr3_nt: TGCAGTGCTTTGCTAGCAGCAGTTGGTGAGCAGTTCTTC
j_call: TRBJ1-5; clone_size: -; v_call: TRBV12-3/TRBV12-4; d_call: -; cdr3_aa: CASSFAGNSNQPQHF; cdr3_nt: TGTGCCAGCAGTTTCGCGGGTAATAGCAATCAGCCCCAGCATTTT
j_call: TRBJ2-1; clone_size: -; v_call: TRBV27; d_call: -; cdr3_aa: CASSLTVLRYNEQFF; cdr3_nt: TGTGCCAGCAGCCTCACGGTCCTACGGTACAATGAGCAGTTCTTC
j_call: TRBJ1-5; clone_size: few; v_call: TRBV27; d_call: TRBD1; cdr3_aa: CASSSGQGWNQPQHF; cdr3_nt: TGTGCCAGCAGTTCAGGACAGGGGTGGAATCAGCCCCAGCATTTT
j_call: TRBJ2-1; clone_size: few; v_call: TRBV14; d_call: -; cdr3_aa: CASSRRGPSFVEQFF; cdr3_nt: TGTGCCAGCAGCCGGCGGGGTCCTAGTTTTGTGGAGCAGTTCTTC
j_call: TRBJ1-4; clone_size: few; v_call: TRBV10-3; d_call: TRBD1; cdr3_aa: CAVNRGLNEKLFF; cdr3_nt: TGTGCCGTCAACAGGGGTCTTAATGAAAAACTGTTTTTT
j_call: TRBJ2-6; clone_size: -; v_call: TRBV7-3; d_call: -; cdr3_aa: CASSSQQGSANVLTF; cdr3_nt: TGTGCCAGCAGCTCCCAACAGGGTTCGGCCAACGTCCTGACTTTC
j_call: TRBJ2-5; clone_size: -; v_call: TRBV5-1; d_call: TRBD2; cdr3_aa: CASSLTSGPRTQYF; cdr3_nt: TGCGCCAGCAGCTTAACTAGCGGACCCCGGACCCAGTACTTC
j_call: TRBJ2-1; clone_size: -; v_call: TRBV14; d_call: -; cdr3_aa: CASSQRTTSYNEQFF; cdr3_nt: TGTGCCAGCAGCCAACGGACAACCTCCTACAATGAGCAGTTCTTC
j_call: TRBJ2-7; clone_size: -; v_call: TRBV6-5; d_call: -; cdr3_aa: CASRRTGDPYEQYF; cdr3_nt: TGTGCCAGCAGACGTACGGGAGACCCCTACGAGCAGTACTTC
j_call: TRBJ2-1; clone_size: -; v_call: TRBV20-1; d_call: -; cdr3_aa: CSARQKETQFF; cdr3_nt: TGCAGTGCTAGACAAAAAGAGACCCAGTTCTTC
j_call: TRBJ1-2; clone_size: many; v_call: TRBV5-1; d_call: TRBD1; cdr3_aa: CASSQGTGTYGYTF; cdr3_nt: TGCGCCAGCAGCCAGGGGACAGGGACCTATGGCTACACCTTC
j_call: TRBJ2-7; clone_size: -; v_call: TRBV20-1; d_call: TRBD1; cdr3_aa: CSAIIPGQPYEQYF; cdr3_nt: TGCAGTGCTATAATCCCGGGACAGCCCTACGAGCAGTACTTC
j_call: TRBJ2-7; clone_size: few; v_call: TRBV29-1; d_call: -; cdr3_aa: CSVTQFLGSEQYF; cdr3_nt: TGCAGCGTGACACAATTCCTGGGTAGTGAGCAGTACTTC
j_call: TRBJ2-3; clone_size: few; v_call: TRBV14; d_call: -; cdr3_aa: CASSPGTSPTQYF; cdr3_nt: TGTGCCAGCAGCCCTGGGACTTCCCCTACGCAGTATTTT
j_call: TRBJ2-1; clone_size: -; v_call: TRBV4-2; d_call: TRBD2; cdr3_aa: CASSQDGGSGRLNEQFF; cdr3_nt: TGTGCCAGTAGCCAAGATGGTGGTAGCGGGAGGTTGAATGAGCAGTTCTTC
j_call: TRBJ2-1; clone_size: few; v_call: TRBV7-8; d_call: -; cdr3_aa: CASCLVGRGPYNEQFF; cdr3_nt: TGTGCCAGCTGCTTGGTAGGGCGGGGCCCCTACAATGAGCAGTTCTTC
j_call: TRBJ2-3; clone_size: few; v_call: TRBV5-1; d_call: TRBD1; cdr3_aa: CASSLTQGGTDTQYF; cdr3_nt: TGCGCCAGCAGCTTGACCCAGGGGGGCACAGATACGCAGTATTTT
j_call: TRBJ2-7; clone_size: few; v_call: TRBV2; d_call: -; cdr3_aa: CASSEVTGGAYEQYF; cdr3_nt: TGTGCCAGCAGTGAGGTGACAGGAGGGGCCTACGAGCAGTACTTC
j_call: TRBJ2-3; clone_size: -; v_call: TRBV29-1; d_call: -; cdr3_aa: CSVEQGTDTLYF; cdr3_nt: TGCAGCGTTGAACAGGGTACAGATACGCTGTATTTT
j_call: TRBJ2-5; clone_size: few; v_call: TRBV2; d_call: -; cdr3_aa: CASSEDRRLVGETQYF; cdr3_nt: TGTGCCAGCAGTGAAGATCGACGACTAGTCGGGGAGACCCAGTACTTC
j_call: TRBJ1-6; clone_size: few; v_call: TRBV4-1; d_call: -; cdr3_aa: CASSQVGGDGNSPLHF; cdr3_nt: TGCGCCAGCAGCCAAGTCGGAGGGGACGGGAATTCACCCCTCCACTTT
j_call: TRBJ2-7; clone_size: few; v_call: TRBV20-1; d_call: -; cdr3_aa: CSARGQSAYEQYF; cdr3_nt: TGCAGTGCTAGAGGACAGTCGGCCTACGAGCAGTACTTC
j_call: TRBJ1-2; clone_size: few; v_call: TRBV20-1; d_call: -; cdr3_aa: CSASRALRGYTF; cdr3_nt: TGCAGTGCTAGCAGGGCACTAAGAGGCTACACCTTC
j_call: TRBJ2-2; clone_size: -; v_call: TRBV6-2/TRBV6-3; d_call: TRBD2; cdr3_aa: CASNGLAPNTGELFF; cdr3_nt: TGTGCCAGCAACGGACTAGCCCCCAACACCGGGGAGCTGTTTTTT
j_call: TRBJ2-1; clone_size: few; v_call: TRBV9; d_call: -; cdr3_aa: CASSVAEIAYNEQFF; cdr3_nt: TGTGCCAGCAGCGTAGCTGAGATAGCTTACAATGAGCAGTTCTTC
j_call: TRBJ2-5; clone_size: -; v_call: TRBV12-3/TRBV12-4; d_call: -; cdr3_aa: CASSSGPETQYF; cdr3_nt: TGTGCCAGCAGTTCGGGACCAGAGACCCAGTACTTC
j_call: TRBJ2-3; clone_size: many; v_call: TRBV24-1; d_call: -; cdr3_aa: CATSDLRRSSTDTQYF; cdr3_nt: TGTGCCACCAGTGATTTAAGAAGGTCTAGCACAGATACGCAGTATTTT
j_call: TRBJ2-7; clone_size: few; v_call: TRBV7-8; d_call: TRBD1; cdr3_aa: CASSSGTGVFFSYEQYF; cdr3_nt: TGTGCCAGCAGCTCCGGGACAGGGGTATTCTTTTCCTACGAGCAGTACTTC
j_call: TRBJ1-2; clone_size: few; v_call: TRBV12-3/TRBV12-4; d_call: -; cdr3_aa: CASSLARVRGYTF; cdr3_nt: TGTGCCAGCAGTTTGGCCCGGGTTCGTGGCTACACCTTC
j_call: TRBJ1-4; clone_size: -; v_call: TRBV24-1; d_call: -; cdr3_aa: CATSDSGRPNEKLFF; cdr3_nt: TGTGCCACCAGTGATTCAGGCAGACCTAATGAAAAACTGTTTTTT
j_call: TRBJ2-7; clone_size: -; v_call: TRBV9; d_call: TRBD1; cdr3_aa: CASSVVTGGSYEQYF; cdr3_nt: TGTGCCAGCAGCGTAGTAACAGGGGGCTCCTACGAGCAGTACTTC
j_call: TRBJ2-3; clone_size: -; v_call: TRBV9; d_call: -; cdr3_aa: CASSVSKDTQYF; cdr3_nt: TGTGCCAGCAGCGTATCTAAGGATACGCAGTATTTT
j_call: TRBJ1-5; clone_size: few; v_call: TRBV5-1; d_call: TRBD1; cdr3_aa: CASSFGTASNQPQHF; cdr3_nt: TGCGCCAGCAGTTTCGGGACAGCTAGCAATCAGCCCCAGCATTTT
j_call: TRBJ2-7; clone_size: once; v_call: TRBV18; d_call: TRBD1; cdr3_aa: CASSVRGSDNEQYF; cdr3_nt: TGTGCCAGCTCGGTCAGGGGGTCAGACAATGAGCAGTACTTC
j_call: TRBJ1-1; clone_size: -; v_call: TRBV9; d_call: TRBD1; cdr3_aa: CASSATGGRNTEAFF; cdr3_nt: TGTGCCAGCAGCGCCACAGGGGGTCGAAACACTGAAGCTTTCTTT